Shown below are 6 T cell receptor beta chains from a single sample sequenced in a study of blood T cell repertoires in COVID-19. The assay was immunoSEQ multiplex PCR, and TCRdb's table has in-frame clones only and misses some. The sample gives about 48,000 clones, 77% of which show up once; less than 20% is in the top ten. Source material: peripheral blood. The receptor source for this set is a human donor with active or convalescent COVID-19. The donor label of this sample is uncertain.

This rearrangement joins TRBV18 to TRBJ2-3; 11 positions agree with TRBD2. The CDR3 is made up of 16 amino acids. Unmatched junction bases numbered 8, after V lost 3 bases and J lost 6 bases. Per the germline V gene, CDR1 is KGHSH and CDR2 is LQKENI. CDR3 DNA sequence: TGTGCCAGCTCACCCTACACTAGCGGGAGTGGGGATACGCAGTATTTT. Its translation: CASSPYTSGSGDTQYF.

The chain carries TRBV9 and TRBJ1-6; TRBD1 matches 10 bases. The germline CDR1 and CDR2 sequences are SGDLS and YYNGEE. The CDR3 runs to 15 residues. V dropped 4 bases and J dropped 8; count of bases not matched to a gene: 6. CDR3 nucleotides: TGTGCCAGCAGCATCAGAGGGACAGGGGATTCACCCCTCCACTTT. Amino acid sequence: CASSIRGTGDSPLHF.

This clone was counted once. The genes are TRBV6-6 and TRBJ2-3; the match to TRBD2 covers 7 bases. CDR1 and CDR2 (germline): MNHNY, SVGAGI (reference sequence). V lost 7 bases, J lost 1 base, and 8 bases stayed unmatched. The CDR3 covers 15 residues. CDR3 DNA: TGTGCCAGCAAAGGGCGACTAGCTCGCACAGATACGCAGTATTTT. This encodes CASKGRLARTDTQYF.

The V gene is TRBV7-6, the J gene TRBJ1-6; D call uncertain. The CDR3 extends over 14 amino acids. Germline V gives CDR1 SGHVS, CDR2 FNYEAQ. V was trimmed by 6 bases and J by 5 bases, leaving 11 bases between them. The CDR3 is CASRLGRNNSPLHF. As DNA, the CDR3 is TGTGCCAGCAGACTAGGCCGTAATAATTCACCCCTCCACTTT.

The genes are TRBV19 and TRBJ2-7; D remains ambiguous. Trimming removed 2 bases at V and 0 bases at J, with 8 bases between. Germline assignment: CDR1 LNHDA and CDR2 SQIVND (reference sequence). The CDR3 contains 14 residues. The CDR3 protein is CASSITHLSYEQYF. DNA for the CDR3: TGTGCCAGTAGTATAACTCACCTCTCCTACGAGCAGTACTTC.

The chain joins TRBV11-2 to TRBJ2-7; D is possibly TRBD1 (6 bases). Germline V gene data show CDR1 as SGHAT and CDR2 as FQNNGV. V was clipped by 4 bases and J by 3 bases, with 10 bases between them. The CDR3 totals 13 residues. CDR3 nucleotides: TGTGCCAGCAGCTGGGGACAATTCTACGAGCAGTACTTC. Encoded protein: CASSWGQFYEQYF.